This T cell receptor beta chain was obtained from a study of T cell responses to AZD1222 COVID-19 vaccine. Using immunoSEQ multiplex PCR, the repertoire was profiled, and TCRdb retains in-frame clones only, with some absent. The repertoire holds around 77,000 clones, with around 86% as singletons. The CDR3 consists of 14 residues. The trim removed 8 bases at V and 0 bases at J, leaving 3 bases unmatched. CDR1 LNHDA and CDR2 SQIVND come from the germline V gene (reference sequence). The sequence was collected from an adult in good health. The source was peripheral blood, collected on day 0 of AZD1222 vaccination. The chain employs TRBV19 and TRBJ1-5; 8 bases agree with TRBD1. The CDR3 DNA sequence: TGTGCCAGTCAGGACAGGGATAGCAATCAGCCCCAGCATTTT. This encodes CASQDRDSNQPQHF.